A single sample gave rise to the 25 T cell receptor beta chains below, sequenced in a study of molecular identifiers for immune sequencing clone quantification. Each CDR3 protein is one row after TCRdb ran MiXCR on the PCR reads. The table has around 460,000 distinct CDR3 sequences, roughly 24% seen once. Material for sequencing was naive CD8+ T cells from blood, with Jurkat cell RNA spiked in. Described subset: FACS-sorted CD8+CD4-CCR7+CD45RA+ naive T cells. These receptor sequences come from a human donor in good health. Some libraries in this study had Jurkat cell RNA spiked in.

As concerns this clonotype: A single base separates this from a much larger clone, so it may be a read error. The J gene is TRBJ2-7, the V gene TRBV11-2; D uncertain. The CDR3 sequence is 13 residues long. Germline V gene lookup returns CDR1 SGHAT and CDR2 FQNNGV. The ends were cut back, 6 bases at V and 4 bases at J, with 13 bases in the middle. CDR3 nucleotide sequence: TGTGCCAGCAGTTCCGGACCGAGATACGAGCAGTACTTC. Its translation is CASSSGPRYEQYF.

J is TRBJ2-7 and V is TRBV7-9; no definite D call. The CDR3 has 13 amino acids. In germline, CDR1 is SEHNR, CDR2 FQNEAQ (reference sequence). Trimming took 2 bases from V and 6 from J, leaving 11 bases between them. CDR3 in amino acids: CASSLHNYAEQYF. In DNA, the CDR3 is TGTGCCAGCAGCTTACATAACTACGCCGAGCAGTACTTC.

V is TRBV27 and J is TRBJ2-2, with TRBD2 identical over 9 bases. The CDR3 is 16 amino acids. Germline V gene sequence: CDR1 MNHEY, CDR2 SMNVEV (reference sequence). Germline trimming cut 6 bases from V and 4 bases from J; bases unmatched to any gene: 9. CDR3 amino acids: CASSSLAGVGTGELFF. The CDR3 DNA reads TGTGCCAGCAGCTCTTTAGCGGGAGTAGGCACCGGGGAGCTGTTTTTT.

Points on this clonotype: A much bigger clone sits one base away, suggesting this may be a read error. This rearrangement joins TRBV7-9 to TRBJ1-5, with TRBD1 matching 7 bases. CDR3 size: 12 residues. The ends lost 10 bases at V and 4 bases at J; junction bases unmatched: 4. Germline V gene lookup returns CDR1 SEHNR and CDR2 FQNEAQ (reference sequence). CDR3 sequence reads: CANNRGNQPQHF. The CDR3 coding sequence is TGTGCCAACAACAGGGGAAATCAGCCCCAGCATTTT.

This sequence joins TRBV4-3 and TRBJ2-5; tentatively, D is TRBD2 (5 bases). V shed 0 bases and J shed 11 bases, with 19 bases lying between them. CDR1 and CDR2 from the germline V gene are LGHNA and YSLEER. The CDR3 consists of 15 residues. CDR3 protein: CASSQDRGSTQQQYF. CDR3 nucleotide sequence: TGCGCCAGCAGCCAAGATCGAGGGTCAACCCAACAACAGTACTTC.

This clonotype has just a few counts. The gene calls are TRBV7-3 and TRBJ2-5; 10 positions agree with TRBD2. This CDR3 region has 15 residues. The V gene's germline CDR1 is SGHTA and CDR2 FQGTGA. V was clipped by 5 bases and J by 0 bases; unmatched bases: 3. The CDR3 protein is CASSPGLAYQETQYF. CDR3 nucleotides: TGTGCCAGCAGCCCGGGACTAGCGTACCAAGAGACCCAGTACTTC.

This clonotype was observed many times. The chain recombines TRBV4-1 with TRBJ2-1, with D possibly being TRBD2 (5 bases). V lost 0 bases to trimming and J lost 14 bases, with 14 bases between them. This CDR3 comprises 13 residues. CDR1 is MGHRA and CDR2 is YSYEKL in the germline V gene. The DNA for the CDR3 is TGCGCCAGCAGCCAAGAGATGCCCGACGGGAAGTTCTTC. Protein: CASSQEMPDGKFF.

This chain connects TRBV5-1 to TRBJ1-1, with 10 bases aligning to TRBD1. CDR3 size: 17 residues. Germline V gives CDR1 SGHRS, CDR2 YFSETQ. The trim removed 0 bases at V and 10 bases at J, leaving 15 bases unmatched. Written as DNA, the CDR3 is TGCGCCAGCAGCTTGGGAGTGGGACAGGGGAGAGAGGCTGGAGCTTTCTTT. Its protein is CASSLGVGQGREAGAFF.

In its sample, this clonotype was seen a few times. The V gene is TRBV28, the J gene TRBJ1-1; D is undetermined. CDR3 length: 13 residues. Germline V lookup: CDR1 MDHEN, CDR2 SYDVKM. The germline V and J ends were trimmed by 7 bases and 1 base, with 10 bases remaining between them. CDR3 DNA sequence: TGTGCCAGCATACTACTACCGAACACTGAAGCTTTCTTT. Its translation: CASILLPNTEAFF.

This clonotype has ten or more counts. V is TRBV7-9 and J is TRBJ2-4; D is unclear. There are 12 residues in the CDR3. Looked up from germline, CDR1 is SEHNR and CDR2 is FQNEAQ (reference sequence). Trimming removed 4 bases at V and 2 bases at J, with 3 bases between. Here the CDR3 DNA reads TGTGCCAGCAGCTCCCCCAAAAACATTCAGTACTTC. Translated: CASSSPKNIQYF.

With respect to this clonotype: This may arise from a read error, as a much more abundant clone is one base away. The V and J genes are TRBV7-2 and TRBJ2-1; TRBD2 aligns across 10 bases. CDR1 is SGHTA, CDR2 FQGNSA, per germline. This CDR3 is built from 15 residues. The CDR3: CAGSPPAGGLRVGFF. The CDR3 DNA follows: TGTGCCGGCAGCCCCCCAGCGGGAGGGCTTAGGGTTGGCTTCTTC. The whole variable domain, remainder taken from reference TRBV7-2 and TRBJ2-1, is GAGVSQSPSNKVTEKGKDVELRCDPISGHTALYWYRQSLGQGLEFLIYFQGNSAPDKSGLPSDRFSAERTGGSVSTLTIQRTQQEDSAVYLCAGSPPAGGLRVGFFGPGTRLTVL.

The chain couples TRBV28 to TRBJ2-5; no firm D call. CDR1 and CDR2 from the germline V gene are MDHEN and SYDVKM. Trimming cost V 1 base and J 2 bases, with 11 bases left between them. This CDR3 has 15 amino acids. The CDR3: CASSLSRPNQETQYF. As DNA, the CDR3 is TGTGCCAGCAGTTTATCGCGCCCCAATCAAGAGACCCAGTACTTC.

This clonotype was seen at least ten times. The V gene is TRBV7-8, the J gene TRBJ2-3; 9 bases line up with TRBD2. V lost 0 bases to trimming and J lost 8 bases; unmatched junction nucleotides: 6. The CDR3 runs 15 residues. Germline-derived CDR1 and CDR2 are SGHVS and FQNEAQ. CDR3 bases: TGTGCCAGCAGCTTAGCGGCGGGGGGGCCAGGTACGCAGTATTTT. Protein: CASSLAAGGPGTQYF.

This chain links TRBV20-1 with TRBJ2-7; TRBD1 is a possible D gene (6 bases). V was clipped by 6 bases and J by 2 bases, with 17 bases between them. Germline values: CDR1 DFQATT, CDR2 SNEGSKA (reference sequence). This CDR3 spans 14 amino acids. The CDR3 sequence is CSANLRGNPYEQYF. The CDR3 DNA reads TGCAGTGCAAATCTCAGGGGAAACCCCTACGAGCAGTACTTC.

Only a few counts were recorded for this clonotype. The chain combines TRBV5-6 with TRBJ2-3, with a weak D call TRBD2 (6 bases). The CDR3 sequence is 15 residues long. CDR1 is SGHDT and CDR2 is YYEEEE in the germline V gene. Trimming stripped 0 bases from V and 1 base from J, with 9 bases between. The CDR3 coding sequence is TGTGCCAGCAGCTTGGAGACTAGGGGCACAGATACGCAGTATTTT. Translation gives CASSLETRGTDTQYF.

The CDR3 bases are TGTGCCATCAGCGTGGCCGGGACAGCCAATGAGCAGTTCTTC. Encoded protein: CAISVAGTANEQFF. The chain has TRBV10-3 and TRBJ2-1, with 7 positions matching TRBD1. Germline-derived CDR1 and CDR2 are ENHRY and SYGVKD. This CDR3 spans 14 amino acids. V gave up 6 bases and J gave up 6 bases; unmatched junction bases: 8.

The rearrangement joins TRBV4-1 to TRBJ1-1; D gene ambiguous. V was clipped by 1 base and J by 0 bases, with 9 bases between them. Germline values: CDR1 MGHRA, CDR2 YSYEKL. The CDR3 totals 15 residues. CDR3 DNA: TGCGCCAGCAGCCAAGGTCAGGAGATGAACACTGAAGCTTTCTTT. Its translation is CASSQGQEMNTEAFF.

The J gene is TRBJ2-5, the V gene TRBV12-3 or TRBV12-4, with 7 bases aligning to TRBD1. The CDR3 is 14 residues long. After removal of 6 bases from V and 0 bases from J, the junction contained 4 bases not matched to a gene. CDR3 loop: CASRTGTDQETQYF. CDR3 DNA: TGTGCCAGCAGGACCGGGACAGACCAAGAGACCCAGTACTTC.

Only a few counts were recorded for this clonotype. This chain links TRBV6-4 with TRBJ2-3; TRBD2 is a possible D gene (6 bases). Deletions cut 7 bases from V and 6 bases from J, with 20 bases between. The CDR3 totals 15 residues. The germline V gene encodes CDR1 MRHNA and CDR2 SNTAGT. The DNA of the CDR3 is TGTGCCAGCACCGAAACCGGACTATCTTTGGATACGCAGTATTTT. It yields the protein CASTETGLSLDTQYF.

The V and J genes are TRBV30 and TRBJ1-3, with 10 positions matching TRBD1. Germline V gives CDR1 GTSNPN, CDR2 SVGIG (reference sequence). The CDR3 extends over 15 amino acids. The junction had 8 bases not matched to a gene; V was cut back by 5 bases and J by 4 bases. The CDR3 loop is CAWETGGALGNTIYF. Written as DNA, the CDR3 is TGTGCCTGGGAGACAGGGGGCGCGTTGGGAAACACCATATATTTT.

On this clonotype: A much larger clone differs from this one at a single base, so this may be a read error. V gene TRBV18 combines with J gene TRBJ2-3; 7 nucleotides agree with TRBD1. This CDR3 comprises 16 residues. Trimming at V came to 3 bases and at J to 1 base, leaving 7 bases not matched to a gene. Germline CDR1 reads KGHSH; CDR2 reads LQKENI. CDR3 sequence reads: CASSPPDRVRTDTQYF. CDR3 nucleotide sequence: TGTGCCAGCTCACCCCCCGACAGGGTTCGCACAGATACGCAGTATTTT.

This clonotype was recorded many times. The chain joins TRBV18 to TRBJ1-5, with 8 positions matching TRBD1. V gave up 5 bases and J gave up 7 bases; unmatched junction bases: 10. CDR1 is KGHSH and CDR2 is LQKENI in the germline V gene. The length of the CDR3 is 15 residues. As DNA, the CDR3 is TGTGCCAGCTCATCCGACAGGGGAGTAGAGCAGCCCCAGCATTTT. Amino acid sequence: CASSSDRGVEQPQHF. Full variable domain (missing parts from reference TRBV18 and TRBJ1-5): NAGVMQNPRHLVRRRGQEARLRCSPMKGHSHVYWYRQLPEEGLKFMVYLQKENIIDESGMPKERFSAEFPKEGPSILRIQQVVRGDSAAYFCASSSDRGVEQPQHFGDGTRLSIL.

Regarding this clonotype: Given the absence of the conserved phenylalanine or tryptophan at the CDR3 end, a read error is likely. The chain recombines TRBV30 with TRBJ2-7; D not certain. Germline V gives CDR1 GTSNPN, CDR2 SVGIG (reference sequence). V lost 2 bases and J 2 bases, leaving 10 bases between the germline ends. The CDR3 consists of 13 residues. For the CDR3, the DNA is TGTGCCTGGAGTCCCCTTGAGCCCTACGAGCAGTACCTC. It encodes CAWSPLEPYEQYL.

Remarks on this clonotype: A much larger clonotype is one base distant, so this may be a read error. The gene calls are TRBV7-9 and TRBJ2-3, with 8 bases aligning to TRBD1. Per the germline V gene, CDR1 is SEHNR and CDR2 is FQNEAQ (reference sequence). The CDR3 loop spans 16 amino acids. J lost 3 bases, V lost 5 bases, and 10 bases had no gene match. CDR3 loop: CASSLDRGERTDTQYF. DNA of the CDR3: TGTGCCAGCAGCCTCGACAGGGGCGAGCGTACAGATACGCAGTATTTT.

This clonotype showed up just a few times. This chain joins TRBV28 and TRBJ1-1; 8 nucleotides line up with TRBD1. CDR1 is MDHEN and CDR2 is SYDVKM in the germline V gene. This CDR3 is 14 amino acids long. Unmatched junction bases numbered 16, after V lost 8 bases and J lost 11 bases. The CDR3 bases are TGTGCCAGCGGGCACGGGAGCCCAGGGGGCAGTGCTTTCTTT. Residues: CASGHGSPGGSAFF.